The TCR beta chain under discussion was sequenced for a study of blood T cell repertoires in COVID-19. Germline CDR1 is KGHDR and CDR2 is SFDVKD. V shed 4 bases and J 9 bases; nucleotides not matched to a gene: 8. This CDR3 comprises 14 residues. Sequencing was performed with immunoSEQ multiplex PCR; in TCRdb, only in-frame clones are kept and a portion is missing. This sample carries around 310,000 clones, about 89% of them seen once, and the ten largest clones take around 12%. The chain couples TRBV24-1 to TRBJ1-5, with 7 positions matching TRBD1. The receptor was isolated from a woman aged 55-70 years with acute or convalescent COVID-19. Material: peripheral blood. CDR3 amino acids: CATSEPTGDRPQHF. The CDR3 DNA sequence: TGTGCCACCAGTGAGCCCACAGGGGACCGGCCCCAGCATTTT.